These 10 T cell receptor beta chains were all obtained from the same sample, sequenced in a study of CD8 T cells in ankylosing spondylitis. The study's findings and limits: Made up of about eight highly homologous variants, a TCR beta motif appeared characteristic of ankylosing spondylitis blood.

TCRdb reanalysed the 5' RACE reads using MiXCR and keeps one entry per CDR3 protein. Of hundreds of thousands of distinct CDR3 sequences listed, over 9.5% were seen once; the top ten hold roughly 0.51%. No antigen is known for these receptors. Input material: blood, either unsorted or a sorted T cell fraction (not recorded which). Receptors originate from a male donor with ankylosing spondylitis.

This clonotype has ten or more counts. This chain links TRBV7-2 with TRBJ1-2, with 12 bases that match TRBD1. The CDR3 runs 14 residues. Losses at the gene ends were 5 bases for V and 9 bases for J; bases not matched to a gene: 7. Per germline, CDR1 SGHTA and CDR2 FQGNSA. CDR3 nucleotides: TGTGCCAGCAGCGTGCCCGGGACAGGGGGCCGCTACACCTTC. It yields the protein CASSVPGTGGRYTF.

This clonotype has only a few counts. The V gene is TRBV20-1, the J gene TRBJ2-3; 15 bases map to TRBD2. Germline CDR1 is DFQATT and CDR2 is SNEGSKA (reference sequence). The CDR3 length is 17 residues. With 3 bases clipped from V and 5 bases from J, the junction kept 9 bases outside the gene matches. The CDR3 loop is CSASRRTSGREGDTQYF. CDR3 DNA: TGCAGTGCTAGCCGCCGGACTAGCGGGAGGGAAGGAGATACGCAGTATTTT.

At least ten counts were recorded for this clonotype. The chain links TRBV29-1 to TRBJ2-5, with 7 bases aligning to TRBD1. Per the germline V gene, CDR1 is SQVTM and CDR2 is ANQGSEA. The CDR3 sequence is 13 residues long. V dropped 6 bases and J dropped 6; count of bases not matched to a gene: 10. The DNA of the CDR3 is TGCAGCGTCGACAGGGAGTCGGGAAAGACCCAGTACTTC. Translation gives CSVDRESGKTQYF.

The CDR3: CASSPISRENIQYF. The CDR3 nucleotides read TGTGCCAGCAGTCCCATTTCCCGGGAAAACATTCAGTACTTC. The chain couples TRBV27 to TRBJ2-4, with D unclear. V was clipped by 5 bases and J by 5 bases, with 13 bases between them. There are 14 residues in the CDR3. Germline V gene sequence: CDR1 MNHEY, CDR2 SMNVEV (reference sequence).

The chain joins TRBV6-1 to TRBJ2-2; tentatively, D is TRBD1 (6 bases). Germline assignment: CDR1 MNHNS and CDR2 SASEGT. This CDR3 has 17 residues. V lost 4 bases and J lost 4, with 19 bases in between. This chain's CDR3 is CASSGSVQGLSTGELFF. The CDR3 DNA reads TGTGCCAGCAGTGGATCGGTACAGGGCTTAAGCACCGGGGAGCTGTTTTTT.

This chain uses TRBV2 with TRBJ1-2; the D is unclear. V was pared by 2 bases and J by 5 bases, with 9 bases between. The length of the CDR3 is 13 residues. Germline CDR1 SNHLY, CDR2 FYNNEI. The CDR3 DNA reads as TGTGCCAGCAGTGAATCCGTATGGTATGGCTACACCTTC. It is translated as CASSESVWYGYTF.

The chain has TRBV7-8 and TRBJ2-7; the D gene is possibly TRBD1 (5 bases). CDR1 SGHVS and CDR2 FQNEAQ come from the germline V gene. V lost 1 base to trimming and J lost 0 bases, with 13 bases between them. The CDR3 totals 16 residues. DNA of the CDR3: TGTGCCAGCAGCTTAGATTCAGGGATTTTCTCCTACGAGCAGTACTTC. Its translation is CASSLDSGIFSYEQYF.

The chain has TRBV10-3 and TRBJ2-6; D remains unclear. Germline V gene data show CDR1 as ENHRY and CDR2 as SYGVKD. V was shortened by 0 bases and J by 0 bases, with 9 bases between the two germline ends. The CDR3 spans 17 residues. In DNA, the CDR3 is TGTGCCATCAGTGAGTCTCCCCTGAGCTCTGGGGCCAACGTCCTGACTTTC. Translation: CAISESPLSSGANVLTF.

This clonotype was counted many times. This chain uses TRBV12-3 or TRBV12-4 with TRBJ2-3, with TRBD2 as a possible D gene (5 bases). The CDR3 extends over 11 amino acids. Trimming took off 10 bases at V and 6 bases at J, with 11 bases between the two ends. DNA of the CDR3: TGTGCCACCTCATTAGCGGATACGCAGTATTTT. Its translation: CATSLADTQYF.

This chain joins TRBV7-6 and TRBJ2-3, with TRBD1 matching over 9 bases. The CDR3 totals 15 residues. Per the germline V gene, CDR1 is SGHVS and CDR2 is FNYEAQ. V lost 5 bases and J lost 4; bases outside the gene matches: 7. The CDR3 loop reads CASSKGTGYSDTQYF. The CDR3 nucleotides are TGTGCCAGCAGCAAAGGGACAGGGTATTCAGATACGCAGTATTTT.